The 15 T cell receptor beta chains below all came from one sample that was sequenced in a study of T-cell memory formation after mild COVID-19 listed by TCRdb under 2021. The receptor library was made with 5' RACE. The sample was run on an Illumina NovaSeq 6000. TCRdb passed the public sequencing reads through fastp at Q25 and MiXCR, retaining productive beta sequences. Entries that share a CDR3 protein sequence are merged under the most common genes and DNA. Across this sample there are about 340,000 distinct CDR3 sequences, with approximately 13% seen only once. The ten largest clones add up to about a fifth of the sample. Sequenced: PBMCs or a T cell subset sorted from them (not recorded which). Every receptor here comes from a young man who had mild COVID-19 (a few samples of this study predate the infection). The sample titles of this study are shuffled in the database, so cell type and time point are left out; the donor was told from shared clones.

The chain couples TRBV5-5 to TRBJ2-3; D possibly corresponds to TRBD2 (6 bases). Trimming removed 0 bases from V and 5 bases from J, with 10 bases in between. The germline CDR1 and CDR2 sequences are SGHKS and YYEKEE (reference sequence). This CDR3 is built from 14 residues. CDR3 bases: TGTGCCAGCAGCTTGGGGGGAGGAATAGATACGCAGTATTTT. Translation: CASSLGGGIDTQYF.

This clonotype has at least ten counts. This chain uses TRBV12-3 or TRBV12-4 with TRBJ2-5; 9 bases agree with TRBD2. Trimming took 4 bases from V and 1 from J; bases not matched to a gene: 7. The CDR3 is 16 residues long. The DNA of the CDR3 is TGTGCCAGCAGTTCGCCCGTGACTAGCGGCCAAGAGACCCAGTACTTC. This codes for CASSSPVTSGQETQYF.

This clonotype was found a few times. The V gene is TRBV10-3, the J gene TRBJ1-1; possible D gene TRBD1, 6 bases. The CDR3 sequence is 14 residues long. Germline CDR1 and CDR2: ENHRY and SYGVKD. Deletions cut 4 bases from V and 4 bases from J, with 13 bases between. The CDR3 here is CAISGGHPTTEAFF. DNA of the CDR3: TGTGCCATCAGTGGGGGACACCCCACCACTGAAGCTTTCTTT.

This clonotype was counted only a few times. V is TRBV7-9 and J is TRBJ2-2, with 11 nucleotides matching TRBD2. The ends lost 5 bases at V and 0 bases at J; junction bases unmatched: 8. Germline values: CDR1 SEHNR, CDR2 FQNEAQ (reference sequence). The CDR3 runs 18 residues. CDR3 region: CASSTRLAGTTNTGELFF. CDR3 coding DNA: TGTGCCAGCAGCACCCGACTAGCGGGGACCACGAACACCGGGGAGCTGTTTTTT.

The chain employs TRBV7-3 and TRBJ1-1; no firm D call. This CDR3 has 14 amino acids. Germline V gene data show CDR1 as SGHTA and CDR2 as FQGTGA. V shed 2 bases and J shed 4 bases, with 11 bases lying between them. CDR3 in DNA: TGTGCCAGCAGCTTAGATAAGTGGGGCACTGAAGCTTTCTTT. Its protein is CASSLDKWGTEAFF.

In this sample, this clonotype turned up a few times. V usage is TRBV7-6 and J usage is TRBJ1-1, with D unresolved. There are 14 residues in the CDR3. Germline-derived CDR1 and CDR2 are SGHVS and FNYEAQ. Trimming took 1 base from V and 4 from J, leaving 10 bases between them. The chain's CDR3 is CASSLETFGTEAFF. CDR3 sequence (DNA): TGTGCCAGCAGCTTAGAGACCTTCGGCACTGAAGCTTTCTTT.

This sequence joins TRBV7-9 and TRBJ2-3; TRBD2 is a possible D gene (6 bases). The V end was cut by 5 bases, the J end by 5 bases, with 17 bases between. Germline V gene lookup returns CDR1 SEHNR and CDR2 FQNEAQ (reference sequence). The CDR3 spans 15 residues. CDR3 sequence: CASSPRGAKKDTQYF. The CDR3 DNA reads as TGTGCCAGCAGCCCACGCGGGGCCAAGAAAGATACGCAGTATTTT.

V gene TRBV7-2 combines with J gene TRBJ2-3; no reliable D call. The CDR3 extends over 17 amino acids. V dropped 1 base and J dropped 4 bases, with 18 bases sitting between them. Looked up from germline, CDR1 is SGHTA and CDR2 is FQGNSA. CDR3 nucleotides: TGTGCCAGCAGCTTAGTGAGTGGTGCCCTTCGATCAGATACGCAGTATTTT. Residues: CASSLVSGALRSDTQYF.

This clonotype showed up just a few times. The CDR3, as DNA: TGTGCCAGCAGTAAAGAGGATCCCTACGAGCAGTACTTC. Its protein product is CASSKEDPYEQYF. The V and J genes are TRBV27 and TRBJ2-7; no firm D call. V gave up 5 bases and J gave up 2 bases, with 10 bases separating them. There are 13 residues in the CDR3. From germline, CDR1 is MNHEY and CDR2 SMNVEV (reference sequence).

The sample holds a few counts of this clonotype. The gene calls are TRBV6-2 or TRBV6-3 and TRBJ2-7; either TRBD1 or TRBD2 may supply D (5 bases each). V shed 4 bases and J shed 5 bases, with 21 bases lying between them. This CDR3 spans 16 amino acids. The V gene's germline CDR1 is MNHEY and CDR2 SVGEGT. CDR3: CASSSPGVGRDHEQYV. DNA for the CDR3: TGTGCCAGCAGTTCACCTGGTGTCGGCAGGGACCACGAGCAGTACGTC.

This clonotype was seen more than once but under ten times. V and J are TRBV20-1 and TRBJ1-5; 7 nucleotides agree with TRBD1. The CDR3 is made up of 14 amino acids. V dropped 0 bases and J dropped 5; count of bases not matched to a gene: 4. Germline V gene lookup returns CDR1 DFQATT and CDR2 SNEGSKA (reference sequence). The CDR3 sequence: CSARDQGGHQPQHF. In nucleotides, the CDR3 is TGCAGTGCTAGAGATCAAGGGGGCCATCAGCCCCAGCATTTT.

The sample holds a few counts of this clonotype. This chain joins TRBV4-3 and TRBJ1-1; no definite D call. Germline V gene sequence: CDR1 LGHNA, CDR2 YSLEER. V lost 1 base and J lost 5, with 11 bases in between. The CDR3 consists of 14 residues. The CDR3 is CASSQVTGWTEAFF. The DNA for the CDR3 is TGCGCCAGCAGCCAAGTAACGGGCTGGACTGAAGCTTTCTTT.

The V and J genes are TRBV7-9 and TRBJ2-7, with a tentative D call TRBD1 (8 bases). The germline V gene has CDR1 SEHNR and CDR2 FQNEAQ (reference sequence). The CDR3 extends over 13 amino acids. The V end was cut by 3 bases, the J end by 6 bases, with 12 bases between. The CDR3 nucleotides are TGTGCCAGCAGCTTCAACAGGGGGGGCGAGCAGTACGTC. Translation gives CASSFNRGGEQYV.

The chain is built from TRBV12-3 or TRBV12-4 and TRBJ1-5; D unclear. Trimming removed 6 bases from V and 0 bases from J, with 3 bases in between. CDR3 length equals 12 residues. CDR3 DNA sequence: TGTGCCAGCAGCATTAGCAATCAGCCCCAGCATTTT. The encoded protein is CASSISNQPQHF.

The V and J genes are TRBV11-2 and TRBJ1-1, with no clear D. With 1 base removed from V and 5 bases from J, the gap between germline ends came to 5 bases. Germline V gene data show CDR1 as SGHAT and CDR2 as FQNNGV. The CDR3 runs 12 residues. The CDR3 region has the DNA TGTGCCAGCAGCTTAGTTCGAACTGAAGCTTTCTTT. Translating it yields CASSLVRTEAFF.